This TCR beta chain came from a study of blood T cell repertoires in COVID-19. Trimming left V 3 bases short and J 6 bases short, with 14 bases between. There are 14 residues in the CDR3. Germline loops: CDR1 MGHRA, CDR2 YSYEKL. Per the original data handling: Nucleated cell counts were estimated from reference gene primer amplification. Here immunoSEQ multiplex PCR was the method, and the copy in TCRdb shows in-frame clones only, minus some. That table supplies the V and J calls and clone size; D and trimming were determined from the DNA. The sample includes about 130,000 clones, 81% of them seen just once.

The sequence was obtained from a man aged 25-40 years with COVID-19, enrolled during active disease. The sample comprised peripheral blood. This chain connects TRBV4-1 to TRBJ1-1, with D possibly TRBD1 on 5 matching bases. The CDR3 DNA reads as TGCGCCAGCAGCCACTTAAGGAGGGACTCTGAAGCTTTCTTT. It specifies CASSHLRRDSEAFF.